The clone carrying this T cell receptor beta chain has more than one count but fewer than ten. What it binds is not known. This specimen belongs to a study of T-cell reconstitution after alpha-beta-depleted transplantation in children. Researchers prepared the TCRbeta library using unique molecular identifiers, the study reports. TCRdb independently ran MiXCR on the PCR reads; one entry per CDR3 protein. This sample has around 700,000 distinct CDR3 sequences, with under 15% found just once. Study findings and constraints: The study traced high day-60 TCRbeta diversity in some patients to surviving recipient T cells and thymic progenitors. After one year, T-cell counts and TCRbeta diversity mostly came from new T cells.

The CDR3 has 13 residues. V was pared by 1 base and J by 4 bases, with 10 bases between. Looked up from germline, CDR1 is GTSNPN and CDR2 is SVGIG (reference sequence). The starting material was PBMCs, obtained before TCRalphabeta/CD19-depleted stem cell transplant. This sequence was found in a girl aged 2-9 years with congenital amegakaryocytic thrombocytopenia, due to receive a stem cell transplant. The V and J genes are TRBV30 and TRBJ2-5, with D uncertain. Here the CDR3 reads CAWSEGFGETQYF. For the CDR3, the DNA is TGTGCCTGGAGTGAGGGCTTTGGAGAGACCCAGTACTTC.